This T cell receptor (beta chain) was recovered during a study of monozygotic twins with inflammatory bowel disease. Study results and caveats: No separation of different T cell subtypes was possible. Twins with IBD were found to have lower TCRbeta diversity (inverse Simpson) than healthy co-twins.

TCRdb reanalyzed the 5' RACE reads, giving one entry per CDR3 protein sequence and no DNA. The sample holds about 300,000 distinct CDR3 sequences. The CDR3 contains 12 residues. Germline CDR1 and CDR2: SEHNR and FQNEAQ (reference sequence). With respect to this clonotype: The antigen remains unidentified.

Material: blood. The receptor was derived from a human donor with ulcerative colitis or Crohn's disease, or a healthy co-twin of an affected twin (not recorded which). V usage is TRBV7-9 and J usage is TRBJ2-7. The CDR3 spells CATDRGSYEQYF.